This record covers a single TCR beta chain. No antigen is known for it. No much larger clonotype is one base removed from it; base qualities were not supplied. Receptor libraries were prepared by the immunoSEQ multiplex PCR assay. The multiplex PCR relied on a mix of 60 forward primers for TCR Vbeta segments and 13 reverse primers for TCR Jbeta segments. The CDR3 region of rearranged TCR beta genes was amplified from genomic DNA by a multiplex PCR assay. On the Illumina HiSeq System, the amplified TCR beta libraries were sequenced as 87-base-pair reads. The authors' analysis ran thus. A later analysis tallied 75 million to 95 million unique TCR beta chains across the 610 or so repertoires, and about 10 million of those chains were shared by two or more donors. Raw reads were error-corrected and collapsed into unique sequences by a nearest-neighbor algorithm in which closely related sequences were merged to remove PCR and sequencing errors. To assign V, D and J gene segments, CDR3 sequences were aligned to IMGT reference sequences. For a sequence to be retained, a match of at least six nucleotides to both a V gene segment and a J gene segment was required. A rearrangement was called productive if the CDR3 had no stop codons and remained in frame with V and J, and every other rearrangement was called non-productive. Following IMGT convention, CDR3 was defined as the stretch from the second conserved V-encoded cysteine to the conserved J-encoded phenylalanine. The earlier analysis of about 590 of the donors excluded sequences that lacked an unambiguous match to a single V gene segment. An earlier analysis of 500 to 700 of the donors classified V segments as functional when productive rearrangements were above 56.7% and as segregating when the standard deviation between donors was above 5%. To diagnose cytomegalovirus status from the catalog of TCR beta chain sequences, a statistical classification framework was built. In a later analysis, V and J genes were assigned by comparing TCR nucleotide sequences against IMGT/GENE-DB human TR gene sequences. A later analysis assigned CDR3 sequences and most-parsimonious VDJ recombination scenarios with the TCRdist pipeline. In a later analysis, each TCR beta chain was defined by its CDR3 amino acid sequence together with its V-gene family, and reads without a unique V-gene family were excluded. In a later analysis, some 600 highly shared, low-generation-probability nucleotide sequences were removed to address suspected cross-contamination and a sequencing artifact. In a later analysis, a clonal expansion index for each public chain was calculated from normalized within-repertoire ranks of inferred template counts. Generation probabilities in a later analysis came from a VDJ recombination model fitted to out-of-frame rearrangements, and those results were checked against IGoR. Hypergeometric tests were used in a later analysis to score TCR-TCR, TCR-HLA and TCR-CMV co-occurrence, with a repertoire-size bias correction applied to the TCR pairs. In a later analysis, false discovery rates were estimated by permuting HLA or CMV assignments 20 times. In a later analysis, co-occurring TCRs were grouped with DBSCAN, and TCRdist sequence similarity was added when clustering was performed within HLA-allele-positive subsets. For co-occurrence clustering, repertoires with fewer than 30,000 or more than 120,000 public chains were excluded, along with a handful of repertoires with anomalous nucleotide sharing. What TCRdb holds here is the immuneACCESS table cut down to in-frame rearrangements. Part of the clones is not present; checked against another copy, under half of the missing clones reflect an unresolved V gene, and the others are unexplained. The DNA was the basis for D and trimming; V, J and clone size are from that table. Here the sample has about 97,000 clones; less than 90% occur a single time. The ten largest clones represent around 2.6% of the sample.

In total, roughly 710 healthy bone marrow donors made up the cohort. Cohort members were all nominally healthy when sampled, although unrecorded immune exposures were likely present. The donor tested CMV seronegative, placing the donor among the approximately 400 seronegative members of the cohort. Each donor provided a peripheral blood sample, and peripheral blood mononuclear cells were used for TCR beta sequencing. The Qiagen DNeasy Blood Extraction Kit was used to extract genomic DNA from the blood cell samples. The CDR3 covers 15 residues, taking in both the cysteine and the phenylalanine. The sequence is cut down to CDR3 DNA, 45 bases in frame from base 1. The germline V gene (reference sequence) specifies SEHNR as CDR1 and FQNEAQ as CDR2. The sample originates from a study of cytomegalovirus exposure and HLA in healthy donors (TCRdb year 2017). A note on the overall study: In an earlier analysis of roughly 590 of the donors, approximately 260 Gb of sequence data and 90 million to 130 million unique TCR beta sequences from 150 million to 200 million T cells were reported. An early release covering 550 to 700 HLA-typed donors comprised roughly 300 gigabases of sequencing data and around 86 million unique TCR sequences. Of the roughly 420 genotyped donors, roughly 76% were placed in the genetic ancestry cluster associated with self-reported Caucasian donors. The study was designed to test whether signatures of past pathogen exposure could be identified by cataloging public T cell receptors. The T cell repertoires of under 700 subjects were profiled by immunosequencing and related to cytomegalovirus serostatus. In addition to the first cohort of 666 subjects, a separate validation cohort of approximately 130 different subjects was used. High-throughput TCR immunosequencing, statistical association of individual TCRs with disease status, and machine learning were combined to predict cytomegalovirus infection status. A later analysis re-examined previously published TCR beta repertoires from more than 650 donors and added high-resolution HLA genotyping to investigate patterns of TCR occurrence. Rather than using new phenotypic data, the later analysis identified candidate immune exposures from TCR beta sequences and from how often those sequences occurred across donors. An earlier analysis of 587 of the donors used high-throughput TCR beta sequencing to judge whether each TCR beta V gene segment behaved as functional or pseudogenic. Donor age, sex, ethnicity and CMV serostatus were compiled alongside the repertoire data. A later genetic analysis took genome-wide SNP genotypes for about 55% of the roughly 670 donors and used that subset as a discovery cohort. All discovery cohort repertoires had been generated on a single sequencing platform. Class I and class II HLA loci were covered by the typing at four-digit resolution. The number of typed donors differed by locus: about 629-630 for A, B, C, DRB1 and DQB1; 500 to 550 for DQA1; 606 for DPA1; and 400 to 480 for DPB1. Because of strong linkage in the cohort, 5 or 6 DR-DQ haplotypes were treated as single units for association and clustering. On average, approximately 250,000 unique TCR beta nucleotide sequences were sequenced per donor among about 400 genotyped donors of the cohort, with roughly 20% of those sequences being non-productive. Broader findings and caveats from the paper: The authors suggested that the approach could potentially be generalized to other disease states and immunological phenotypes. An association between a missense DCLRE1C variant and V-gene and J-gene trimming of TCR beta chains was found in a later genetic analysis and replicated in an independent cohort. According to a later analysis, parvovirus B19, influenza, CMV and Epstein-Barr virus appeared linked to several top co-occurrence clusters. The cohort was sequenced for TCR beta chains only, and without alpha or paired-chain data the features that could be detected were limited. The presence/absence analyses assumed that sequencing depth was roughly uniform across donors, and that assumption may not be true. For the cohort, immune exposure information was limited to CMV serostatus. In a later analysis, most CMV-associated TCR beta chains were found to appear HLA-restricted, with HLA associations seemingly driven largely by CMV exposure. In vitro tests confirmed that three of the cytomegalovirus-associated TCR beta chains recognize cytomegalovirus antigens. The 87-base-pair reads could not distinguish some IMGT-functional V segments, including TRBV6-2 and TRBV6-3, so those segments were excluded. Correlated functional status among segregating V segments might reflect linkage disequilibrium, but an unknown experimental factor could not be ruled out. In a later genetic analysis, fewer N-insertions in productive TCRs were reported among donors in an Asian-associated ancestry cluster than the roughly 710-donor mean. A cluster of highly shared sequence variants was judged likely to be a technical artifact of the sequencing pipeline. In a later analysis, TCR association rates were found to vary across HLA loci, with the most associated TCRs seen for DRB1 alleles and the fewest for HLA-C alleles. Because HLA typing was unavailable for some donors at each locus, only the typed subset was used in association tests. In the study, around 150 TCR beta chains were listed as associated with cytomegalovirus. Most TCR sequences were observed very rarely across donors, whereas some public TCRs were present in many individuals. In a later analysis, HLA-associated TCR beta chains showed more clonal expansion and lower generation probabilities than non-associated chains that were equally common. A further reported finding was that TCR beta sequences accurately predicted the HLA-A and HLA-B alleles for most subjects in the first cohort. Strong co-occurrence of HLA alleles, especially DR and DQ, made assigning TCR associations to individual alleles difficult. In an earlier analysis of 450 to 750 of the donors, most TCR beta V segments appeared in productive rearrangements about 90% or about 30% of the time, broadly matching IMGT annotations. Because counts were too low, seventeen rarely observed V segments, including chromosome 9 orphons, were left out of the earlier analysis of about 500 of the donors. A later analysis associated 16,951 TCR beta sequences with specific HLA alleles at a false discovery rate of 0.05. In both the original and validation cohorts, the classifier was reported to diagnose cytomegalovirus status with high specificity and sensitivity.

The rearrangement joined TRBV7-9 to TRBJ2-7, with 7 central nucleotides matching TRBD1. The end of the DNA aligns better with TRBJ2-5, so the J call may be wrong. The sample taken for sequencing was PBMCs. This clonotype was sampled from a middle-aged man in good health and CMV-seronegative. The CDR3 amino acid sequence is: CASSFSGQSQETQYF. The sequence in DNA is TGTGCCAGCAGCTTTTCGGGACAGAGCCAAGAGACCCAGTACTTC.